These 13 T cell receptor beta chains came from one sample sequenced in a study of T cells in Graves' hyperthyroidism and ophthalmopathy. Amplification yielded TCR beta CDR3 regions, with RNA transcripts as the source. A set of HTBI primers served as the primers for a first-round RT-PCR of the TCR CDR3. MiXCR, run by TCRdb on the multiplex PCR reads, gives a single entry per CDR3 protein. The sample lists about 460,000 distinct CDR3 sequences, 22% occurring once. Sequencing input: blood. These receptor sequences come from a woman in her seventies with Graves' ophthalmopathy.

V usage is TRBV4-1 and J usage is TRBJ2-7, with 8 nucleotides matching TRBD1. Germline loops: CDR1 MGHRA, CDR2 YSYEKL. The trim removed 3 bases at V and 7 bases at J, leaving 8 bases unmatched. CDR3 length: 14 residues. This chain's CDR3 is CASSQRTGSKEQYF. CDR3 nucleotide sequence: TGCGCCAGCAGCCAGAGGACAGGGTCTAAGGAGCAGTACTTC.

This sequence joins TRBV27 and TRBJ1-4; no clear D. V shed 5 bases and J shed 10 bases, with 14 bases lying between them. The CDR3 is 13 amino acids. The V gene's germline CDR1 is MNHEY and CDR2 SMNVEV (reference sequence). The CDR3 sequence: CASSPSTRGKLFF. For the CDR3, the DNA is TGTGCCAGCAGTCCCTCCACACGGGGAAAACTGTTTTTT.

J is TRBJ2-2 and V is TRBV19, with 12 positions matching TRBD2. CDR3 size: 15 residues. Per germline, CDR1 LNHDA and CDR2 SQIVND (reference sequence). With 3 bases clipped from V and 7 bases from J, the junction kept 3 bases outside the gene matches. The CDR3 here is CASSIGTSGFGELFF. For the CDR3, the DNA is TGTGCCAGTAGTATTGGGACTAGCGGGTTCGGGGAGCTGTTTTTT. Full variable domain (rest looked up from reference TRBV19 and TRBJ2-2): DGGITQSPKYLFRKEGQNVTLSCEQNLNHDAMYWYRQDPGQGLRLIYYSQIVNDFQKGDIAEGYSVSREKKESFPLTVTSAQKNPTAFYLCASSIGTSGFGELFFGEGSRLTVL.

A single count supports this clonotype. V and J are TRBV6-1 and TRBJ2-3; 8 bases map to TRBD1. V shed 8 bases and J 2 bases; nucleotides not matched to a gene: 9. Looked up from germline, CDR1 is MNHNS and CDR2 is SASEGT. CDR3 length: 15 amino acids. The chain's CDR3 is CASGQGISVTDTQYF. CDR3 nucleotides: TGTGCCAGCGGACAGGGTATCTCCGTCACAGATACGCAGTATTTT.

This clonotype was seen repeatedly, ten times or more. The chain has TRBV7-2 and TRBJ1-1; D not resolved. The CDR3 totals 13 residues. Germline values: CDR1 SGHTA, CDR2 FQGNSA. V was shortened by 5 bases and J by 2 bases, with 9 bases between the two germline ends. This CDR3 reads CASSPHLNTEAFF. The CDR3 nucleotides read TGTGCCAGCAGCCCTCACCTTAACACTGAAGCTTTCTTT. Complete variable domain (other parts from reference TRBV7-2 and TRBJ1-1): GAGVSQSPSNKVTEKGKDVELRCDPISGHTALYWYRQSLGQGLEFLIYFQGNSAPDKSGLPSDRFSAERTGGSVSTLTIQRTQQEDSAVYLCASSPHLNTEAFFGQGTRLTVV.

This clonotype was observed many times. This chain connects TRBV11-2 to TRBJ2-1; D not resolved. CDR1 is SGHAT and CDR2 is FQNNGV in the germline V gene. The CDR3 has 13 amino acids. Trimming removed 2 bases at V and 4 bases at J, with 6 bases between. For the CDR3, the DNA is TGTGCCAGCAGCTTAACTACTTACAATGAGCAGTTCTTC. Translating gives CASSLTTYNEQFF.

V is TRBV2 and J is TRBJ2-3, with 7 bases fitting TRBD2. From germline, CDR1 is SNHLY and CDR2 FYNNEI. The CDR3 extends over 15 amino acids. Trimming at V came to 5 bases and at J to 5 bases, leaving 10 bases not matched to a gene. CDR3 residues: CASSTLGLFGDTQYF. The CDR3 nucleotides are TGTGCCAGCAGTACCCTGGGACTATTCGGAGATACGCAGTATTTT.

The rearrangement uses TRBV20-1 and TRBJ1-6; the D gene is possibly TRBD1 (5 bases). V lost 4 bases and J lost 8, with 15 bases in between. Germline values: CDR1 DFQATT, CDR2 SNEGSKA (reference sequence). This CDR3 has 14 amino acids. The DNA for the CDR3 is TGCAGTGCTAACCGCCGGGGCGCAGATTCACCCCTCCACTTT. This codes for CSANRRGADSPLHF.

A word on this clonotype: A much larger clone is a single base away; this may be a read error. This chain uses TRBV5-5 with TRBJ1-5; 7 bases are a match to TRBD1. Germline CDR1 SGHKS, CDR2 YYEKEE (reference sequence). V was pared by 4 bases and J by 7 bases, with 11 bases of the junction left unmatched. This CDR3 spans 15 amino acids. CDR3 amino acids: CASSPDRRQGQPQHF. The CDR3 DNA reads TGTGCCAGCAGCCCGGACAGGAGGCAGGGGCAGCCCCAGCATTTT.

The chain is built from TRBV4-1 and TRBJ2-3, with 11 bases aligning to TRBD2. This CDR3 has 15 residues. Germline V gene lookup returns CDR1 MGHRA and CDR2 YSYEKL. J lost 5 bases, V lost 4 bases, and 5 bases had no gene match. The DNA for the CDR3 is TGCGCCAGCAGCCCACTAGCGGGAGATGAAGATACGCAGTATTTT. Translated, it gives CASSPLAGDEDTQYF.

The chain couples TRBV28 to TRBJ2-2; no reliable D call. Trimming shortened V by 6 bases and J by 6 bases, and 11 bases separated the two germline ends. CDR1 and CDR2 from the germline V gene are MDHEN and SYDVKM. This CDR3 has 13 residues. CDR3: CASRITRSGELFF. The DNA for the CDR3 is TGTGCCAGCAGAATAACTCGGTCCGGGGAGCTGTTTTTT. Full variable domain (rest looked up from reference TRBV28 and TRBJ2-2): DVKVTQSSRYLVKRTGEKVFLECVQDMDHENMFWYRQDPGLGLRLIYFSYDVKMKEKGDIPEGYSVSREKKERFSLILESASTNQTSMYLCASRITRSGELFFGEGSRLTVL.

The chain recombines TRBV10-2 with TRBJ2-4, with D possibly being TRBD1 or TRBD2 (5 bases each). The CDR3 has 13 residues. V was trimmed by 4 bases and J by 6 bases, leaving 10 bases between them. CDR1 WSHSY and CDR2 SAAADI come from the germline V gene. DNA of the CDR3: TGCGCCAGCAGTGGAGGGGCAGGAAACATTCAGTACTTC. It translates to CASSGGAGNIQYF.

The table lists this clonotype with a few counts. V is TRBV12-3 or TRBV12-4 and J is TRBJ2-2; TRBD1 matches 12 bases. The CDR3 runs to 16 residues. Germline trimming cut 6 bases from V and 4 bases from J; bases unmatched to any gene: 6. The CDR3 spells CASRPGTGGSTGELFF. The CDR3 nucleotides are TGTGCCAGCAGGCCTGGGACAGGGGGCTCCACCGGGGAGCTGTTTTTT.